One and the same sample provided the 28 T cell receptor beta chains below, sequenced in a study of prognosis after radiotherapy for stage I lung cancer. Two-round multiplex PCR amplified TCR beta CDR3 from genomic DNA. The first PCR round targeted every TRBV and TRBJ gene with specific primers. From the multiplex PCR reads, TCRdb called clonotypes with MiXCR, one entry per CDR3 protein. Of 22,000 or so distinct CDR3 sequences in the sample, less than 50% were seen once. The starting material was PBMCs, obtained before or after stereotactic body radiation therapy (not recorded which). These receptor sequences come from a donor over 45 with non-small cell lung cancer.

V is TRBV28 and J is TRBJ1-6; 10 bases are shared with TRBD1. CDR3 length equals 15 residues. Germline V gene lookup returns CDR1 MDHEN and CDR2 SYDVKM. With V trimmed by 6 bases and J by 5 bases, 4 bases remained unmatched. In DNA, the CDR3 is TGTGCCAGCAGCTCGGGACAGGGGAATAATTCACCCCTCCACTTT. Amino acids: CASSSGQGNNSPLHF.

Comment on this clonotype: A far larger clone is only one base removed, so a read error is likely. The chain couples TRBV6-9 to TRBJ1-1; D is perhaps TRBD1 (5 bases). The CDR3 runs to 14 residues. The V end was cut by 5 bases, the J end by 0 bases, with 10 bases between. Germline assignment: CDR1 MNHGY and CDR2 SVAAGI. Written as DNA, the CDR3 is TGTGCCAGCAGTCTACAGGTTTTGAACACTGAAGCTTTCTTT. This encodes CASSLQVLNTEAFF.

This clonotype occurred a few times. The chain recombines TRBV11-3 with TRBJ1-1; 7 bases agree with TRBD1. The V gene end was trimmed by 4 bases and the J gene end by 1 base; junction bases not matched to a gene: 3. Germline values: CDR1 SGHNT, CDR2 YENEEA. The CDR3 has 14 residues. In nucleotides, the CDR3 is TGTGCCAGCAGCTCGAGACAGGGGAACACTGAAGCTTTCTTT. It codes for CASSSRQGNTEAFF. Full variable domain (missing parts from reference TRBV11-3 and TRBJ1-1): EAGVVQSPRYKIIEKKQPVAFWCNPISGHNTLYWYLQNLGQGPELLIRYENEEAVDDSQLPKDRFSAERLKGVDSTLKIQPAELGDSAVYLCASSSRQGNTEAFFGQGTRLTVV.

Many counts were recorded for this clonotype. The V and J genes are TRBV9 and TRBJ2-2; D remains ambiguous. V was cut by 0 bases and J by 6 bases, with 15 bases left in between. The length of the CDR3 is 16 residues. The germline CDR1 and CDR2 sequences are SGDLS and YYNGEE. CDR3 in DNA: TGTGCCAGCAGCGTAGTTCCAGAACCCACACCCGGGGAGCTGTTTTTT. It is translated as CASSVVPEPTPGELFF.

The chain couples TRBV11-3 to TRBJ2-7; the match to TRBD2 covers 11 bases. This CDR3 has 15 residues. The V and J ends lost 5 bases and 6 bases, in that order; junction bases with no gene match: 9. Germline V gene data show CDR1 as SGHNT and CDR2 as YENEEA. The CDR3 is CASSRRTSGSSEQYF. The CDR3, as DNA: TGTGCCAGCAGCCGCCGGACTAGCGGGTCGTCCGAGCAGTACTTC.

This clonotype was detected ten times or more. The chain recombines TRBV27 with TRBJ1-5, with TRBD1 as a possible D gene (6 bases). V dropped 0 bases and J dropped 7 bases, with 7 bases sitting between them. Looked up from germline, CDR1 is MNHEY and CDR2 is SMNVEV (reference sequence). CDR3 size: 13 residues. CDR3 bases: TGTGCCAGCAGTTTATCGGGGGCACAGCCCCAGCATTTT. This codes for CASSLSGAQPQHF.

This clonotype is medium-sized within its sample. V gene TRBV27 combines with J gene TRBJ1-5; a possible D gene is TRBD1 (5 bases). Per germline, CDR1 MNHEY and CDR2 SMNVEV (reference sequence). The CDR3 sequence is 14 residues long. Trimming took off 2 bases at V and 3 bases at J, with 8 bases between the two ends. The CDR3 loop is CASSLRGANQPQHF. The CDR3 DNA sequence: TGTGCCAGCAGTTTAAGAGGGGCCAATCAGCCCCAGCATTTT.

This clonotype has a count of ten or more. V gene TRBV5-1 combines with J gene TRBJ1-2; D possibly corresponds to TRBD1 (5 bases). The CDR3 is 13 amino acids. V lost 0 bases and J 7 bases, leaving 10 bases between the germline ends. The germline V gene encodes CDR1 SGHRS and CDR2 YFSETQ. CDR3 sequence: CASSLDRSFGYTF. CDR3 bases: TGCGCCAGCAGCTTGGACAGGTCCTTTGGCTACACCTTC.

The genes are TRBV6-1 and TRBJ2-5; D is perhaps TRBD1 (5 bases). CDR3 length: 12 amino acids. Deletions cut 6 bases from V and 6 bases from J, with 11 bases between. The germline gives CDR1 MNHNS, CDR2 SASEGT. The CDR3: CASSAGWKTQYF. The CDR3 nucleotides read TGTGCCAGCAGCGCAGGGTGGAAGACCCAGTACTTC.

The chain couples TRBV19 to TRBJ1-2; tentative D call: TRBD1 (6 bases). V was cut by 7 bases and J by 7 bases, with 19 bases left in between. Per germline, CDR1 LNHDA and CDR2 SQIVND (reference sequence). The CDR3 contains 14 residues. Here the CDR3 reads CASIINGQTGGYTF. The CDR3 DNA follows: TGTGCCAGTATTATTAACGGACAGACGGGTGGCTACACCTTC.

The V call is TRBV7-3, the J call TRBJ2-2, with no clear D. The CDR3 spans 14 residues. The germline gives CDR1 SGHTA, CDR2 FQGTGA. The ends were cut back, 2 bases at V and 4 bases at J, with 8 bases in the middle. CDR3 sequence reads: CASSLGLGTGELFF. The DNA of the CDR3 is TGTGCCAGCAGCTTAGGTCTTGGCACCGGGGAGCTGTTTTTT.

This clonotype was counted many times. V gene TRBV20-1 combines with J gene TRBJ2-5; tentative D call: TRBD2 (6 bases). The length of the CDR3 is 14 residues. CDR1 is DFQATT and CDR2 is SNEGSKA in the germline V gene (reference sequence). CDR3 amino acids: CRGWSGSGQETQYF. CDR3 DNA: TGCAGGGGATGGTCCGGGAGTGGGCAAGAGACCCAGTACTTC.

This clonotype was counted at least ten times. The chain carries TRBV6-1 and TRBJ2-5, with D perhaps matching TRBD2 (7 bases). CDR3 size: 13 residues. V was clipped by 6 bases and J by 5 bases, with 13 bases between them. Germline assignment: CDR1 MNHNS and CDR2 SASEGT. CDR3 in amino acids: CASSRGALETQYF. The CDR3 coding sequence is TGTGCCAGCAGCCGGGGGGCCTTGGAGACCCAGTACTTC.

This clonotype occurred many times. The J gene is TRBJ1-4, the V gene TRBV20-1; the D gene is possibly TRBD1 (5 bases). CDR1 is DFQATT, CDR2 SNEGSKA, per germline (reference sequence). CDR3 length: 11 residues. The ends were cut back, 3 bases at V and 8 bases at J, with 7 bases in the middle. The CDR3 loop reads CSASQGEKLFF. Written as DNA, the CDR3 is TGCAGTGCTAGTCAGGGAGAAAAACTGTTTTTT.

This clonotype has only a few counts. The chain recombines TRBV11-1 with TRBJ2-7, with 7 bases fitting TRBD1. V was pared by 5 bases and J by 2 bases, with 15 bases of the junction left unmatched. The CDR3 totals 17 residues. The germline V gene has CDR1 SGHAT and CDR2 FQDESV (reference sequence). The CDR3 loop reads CASSPRGWTGLTYEQYF. CDR3 sequence (DNA): TGTGCCAGCAGCCCTAGGGGCTGGACAGGTTTAACCTACGAGCAGTACTTC.

A remark on this clonotype: Possible read error: a much larger clone is one base away. The chain couples TRBV3-2 to TRBJ2-3; TRBD1 is the table's D call and was not checked against the DNA. TRBV3-2 is flagged as a pseudogene. The CDR3 extends over 13 amino acids. The CDR3 protein is CSSRSRGADTQYF. The CDR3 DNA sequence: TGTTCCAGCAGGTCCCGGGGAGCAGATACGCAGTATTTT.

This clonotype was seen many times. The chain is built from TRBV7-9 and TRBJ2-7, with D uncertain. Germline V gene sequence: CDR1 SEHNR, CDR2 FQNEAQ (reference sequence). Trimming cost V 5 bases and J 6 bases, with 11 bases left between them. CDR3 length equals 12 residues. The CDR3 DNA is TGTGCCAGCAGCCCGGCTGGGTTCGAGCAGTACTTC. It specifies CASSPAGFEQYF.

With regard to this clonotype: This likely came from a read error, as a far larger clone is one base away. J is TRBJ1-2 and V is TRBV6-2 or TRBV6-3; D gene ambiguous. Germline lookup yields CDR1 MNHEY and CDR2 SVGEGT. The CDR3 covers 13 residues. V lost 5 bases to trimming and J lost 5 bases, with 12 bases between them. CDR3 in amino acids: CASSRKEIYGYTF. CDR3 sequence (DNA): TGTGCCAGCAGTCGGAAAGAGATTTATGGCTACACCTTC.

This clonotype has more than one count but fewer than ten. Given a much more abundant clone one base away, this may be a read error. The DNA for the CDR3 is TGTGCCAGCAGTACAGGGGGAAGAGAGACCCAGTACTTC. Encoded protein: CASSTGGRETQYF. The chain recombines TRBV7-2 with TRBJ2-5; 8 positions match TRBD1. V shed 6 bases, J shed 4 bases, and the junction held 4 bases outside the gene matches. The CDR3 is made up of 13 amino acids. Germline values: CDR1 SGHTA, CDR2 FQGNSA.

This clonotype was detected many times. The chain couples TRBV5-1 to TRBJ2-7; D not resolved. V gave up 0 bases and J gave up 4 bases, with 11 bases separating them. The CDR3 length is 14 residues. Germline CDR1 reads SGHRS; CDR2 reads YFSETQ. The CDR3 DNA reads TGCGCCAGCAGCTTGGTTTTAGGCGGTTACGAGCAGTACTTC. Protein: CASSLVLGGYEQYF.

The sample holds many counts of this clonotype. CDR3 nucleotides: TGCAGTGCTAGAGATCTAAGGGGGACAGGGAACACTGAAGCTTTCTTT. Protein product: CSARDLRGTGNTEAFF. The chain joins TRBV20-1 to TRBJ1-1; 8 nucleotides match TRBD1. The junction had 7 bases not matched to a gene; V was cut back by 0 bases and J by 1 base. Germline lookup yields CDR1 DFQATT and CDR2 SNEGSKA (reference sequence). CDR3 length: 16 residues.

In regard to this clonotype: No conserved phenylalanine or tryptophan is present at the end of the CDR3, so a read error is the likely explanation. The J gene is TRBJ1-2, the V gene TRBV7-2, with unresolved D. The CDR3 is 15 amino acids. CDR1 is SGHTA, CDR2 FQGNSA, per germline. The CDR3 nucleotides read TGTGCCAGCAGCCCGTCCTACCGGGGTAACTATTGCTACACCCTC. It translates to CASSPSYRGNYCYTL.

This clonotype was counted at least ten times. The chain carries TRBV5-4 and TRBJ2-5, with 7 bases identical to TRBD1. J lost 5 bases, V lost 4 bases, and 11 bases had no gene match. Looked up from germline, CDR1 is SGHNT and CDR2 is YYREEE (reference sequence). This CDR3 is 15 amino acids long. In DNA, the CDR3 is TGTGCCAGCAGCATGGAAGGGGGCCCAGGGGAGACCCAGTACTTC. Amino acids: CASSMEGGPGETQYF. The full variable domain, in which reference TRBV5-4 and TRBJ2-5 provide the parts outside the CDR3, is ETGVTQSPTHLIKTRGQQVTLRCSSQSGHNTVSWYQQALGQGPQFIFQYYREEENGRGNFPPRFSGLQFPNYSSELNVNALELDDSALYLCASSMEGGPGETQYFGPGTRLLVL.

CDR3 amino acids: CASSPQYPLGGDTQYF. Written as DNA, the CDR3 is TGCGCCAGCAGCCCCCAGTACCCACTGGGAGGGGATACGCAGTATTTT. The gene calls are TRBV5-1 and TRBJ2-3; the match to TRBD2 covers 7 bases. Trimming removed 4 bases from V and 6 bases from J; junction bases left unmatched: 14. CDR1 SGHRS and CDR2 YFSETQ come from the germline V gene. This CDR3 comprises 16 residues.

The gene calls are TRBV6-1 and TRBJ1-1, with D hard to call. The CDR3 has 14 residues. Germline CDR1 is MNHNS and CDR2 is SASEGT. Deletions cut 2 bases from V and 1 base from J, with 8 bases between. The DNA for the CDR3 is TGTGCCAGCAGTGAAAGGTGGGAGAACACTGAAGCTTTCTTT. Its translation is CASSERWENTEAFF.

V is TRBV5-1 and J is TRBJ2-2, with 9 positions matching TRBD1. The germline V gene has CDR1 SGHRS and CDR2 YFSETQ. The CDR3 is 15 residues long. Germline trimming cut 4 bases from V and 3 bases from J; bases unmatched to any gene: 4. This chain's CDR3 is CASSPDRGHTGELFF. DNA of the CDR3: TGCGCCAGCAGCCCGGACAGGGGACACACCGGGGAGCTGTTTTTT.

Worth noting for this clonotype: This sequence may be a read error, since a much larger clone differs from it by one base. The CDR3 is CAISSVRGSRDTQYF. CDR3 DNA: TGTGCCATCAGTTCGGTGCGGGGGAGCCGAGATACGCAGTATTTT. This rearrangement joins TRBV6-2 or TRBV6-3 to TRBJ2-3; 7 bases agree with TRBD2. The CDR3 has 15 residues. Germline-derived CDR1 and CDR2 are MNHEY and SVGEGT.

Only a few counts were recorded for this clonotype. The CDR3 region is CASSELEYGEQFF. The CDR3 DNA sequence: TGTGCCAGCAGTGAGCTGGAATACGGGGAGCAGTTCTTC. The rearrangement joins TRBV6-4 to TRBJ2-1; D not resolved. This CDR3 has 13 amino acids. The V end lost 3 bases, the J end lost 10 bases, and 13 bases lay between the germline ends. Germline assignment: CDR1 MRHNA and CDR2 SNTAGT.